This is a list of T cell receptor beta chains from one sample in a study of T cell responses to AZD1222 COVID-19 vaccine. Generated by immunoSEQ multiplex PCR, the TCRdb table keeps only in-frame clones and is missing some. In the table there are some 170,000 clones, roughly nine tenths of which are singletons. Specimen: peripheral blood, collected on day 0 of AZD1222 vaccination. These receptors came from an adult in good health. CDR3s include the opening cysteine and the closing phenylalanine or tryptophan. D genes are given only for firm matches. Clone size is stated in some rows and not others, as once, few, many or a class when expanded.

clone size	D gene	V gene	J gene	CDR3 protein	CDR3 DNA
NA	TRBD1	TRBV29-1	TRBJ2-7	CSVVRDRGSYEQYF	TGCAGCGTTGTGCGGGACAGGGGCTCCTACGAGCAGTACTTC
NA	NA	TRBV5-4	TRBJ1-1	CASSLVENPGAFF	TGTGCCAGCAGCTTGGTCGAGAATCCGGGAGCTTTCTTT
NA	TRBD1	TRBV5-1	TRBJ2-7	CASSPYGGTGGAEQYF	TGCGCCAGCAGCCCCTACGGGGGGACAGGGGGCGCCGAGCAGTACTTC
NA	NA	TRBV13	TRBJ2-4	CASSLRDLAKNIQYF	TGTGCCAGCAGCCTAAGGGATCTAGCCAAAAACATTCAGTACTTC
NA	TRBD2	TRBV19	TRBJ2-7	CASSTPSGRIYEQYF	TGTGCCAGTAGTACCCCTAGCGGGAGGATATACGAGCAGTACTTC
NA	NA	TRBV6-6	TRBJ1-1	CASSSGTVVNTEAFF	TGTGCCAGCAGTTCTGGGACGGTAGTGAACACTGAAGCTTTCTTT
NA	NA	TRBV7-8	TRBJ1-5	CASSLDGRAAQPQHF	TGTGCCAGCAGCTTAGATGGCAGGGCAGCCCAGCCCCAGCATTTT
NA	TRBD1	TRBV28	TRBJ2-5	CASRETGGAETQYF	TGTGCCAGCAGAGAGACAGGGGGCGCCGAGACCCAGTACTTC
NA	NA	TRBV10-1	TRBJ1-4	CASSESRQYNEKLFF	TGCGCCAGCAGTGAGTCCCGACAGTATAATGAAAAACTGTTTTTT
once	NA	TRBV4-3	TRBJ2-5	CASSSGKGLGMTQYF	TGCGCCAGCTCCTCGGGAAAGGGTTTGGGTATGACCCAGTACTTC
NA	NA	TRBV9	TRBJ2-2	CASSVEPTDTGELFF	TGTGCCAGCAGCGTAGAACCCACGGACACCGGGGAGCTGTTTTTT
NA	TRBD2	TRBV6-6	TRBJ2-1	CASSWTSGNSEQFF	TGTGCCAGCAGCTGGACTAGCGGGAATAGTGAGCAGTTCTTC
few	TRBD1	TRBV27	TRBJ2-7	CASANGQGYEQYF	TGTGCCAGCGCCAACGGACAGGGCTACGAGCAGTACTTC
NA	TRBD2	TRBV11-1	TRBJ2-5	CASSLATAGALPETQYF	TGTGCCAGCAGCTTAGCGACGGCGGGAGCGTTGCCAGAGACCCAGTACTTC
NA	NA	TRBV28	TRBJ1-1	CASSLSQGSAFF	TGTGCCAGCAGTTTATCACAGGGTTCTGCTTTCTTT
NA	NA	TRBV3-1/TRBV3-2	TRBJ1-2	CASTSGRADYGYTF	TGTGCCAGCACCTCGGGCCGGGCGGACTATGGCTACACCTTC
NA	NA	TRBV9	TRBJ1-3	CASSPRETNTIYF	TGTGCCAGCAGCCCGCGAGAAACGAACACCATATATTTT
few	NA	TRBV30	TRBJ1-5	CACTTGARGNQPQHF	TGTGCCTGCACCACCGGAGCGCGAGGCAATCAGCCCCAGCATTTT
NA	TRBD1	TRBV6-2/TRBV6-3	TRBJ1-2	CASSSPGQYGGYTF	TGTGCCAGCAGTTCCCCGGGACAGTACGGAGGCTACACCTTC
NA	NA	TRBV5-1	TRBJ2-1	CASSLVGQGAHEEFF	NA
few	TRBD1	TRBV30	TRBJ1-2	CAWSPPGTGEVVYGYTF	TGTGCCTGGAGTCCCCCCGGGACAGGGGAAGTAGTATATGGCTACACCTTC
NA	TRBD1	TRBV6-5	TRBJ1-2	CASSYSRTGVGYTF	TGTGCCAGCAGTTACTCCAGGACAGGGGTTGGCTACACCTTC
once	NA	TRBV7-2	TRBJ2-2	CASSQWGDSTGELFF	TGTGCCAGCAGCCAATGGGGGGATTCCACCGGGGAGCTGTTTTTT
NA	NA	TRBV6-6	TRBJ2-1	CASSYSVSSYNEQFF	TGTGCCAGCAGTTACTCCGTAAGCTCCTACAATGAGCAGTTCTTC
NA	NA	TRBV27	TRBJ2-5	CASSRWGQETQYF	TGTGCCAGCAGCAGGTGGGGCCAAGAGACCCAGTACTTC
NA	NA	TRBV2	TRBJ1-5	CASSELPGSNQPQHF	TGTGCCAGCAGTGAGCTCCCTGGGAGCAATCAGCCCCAGCATTTT
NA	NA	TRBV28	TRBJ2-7	CASSLRGASMGEQYF	TGTGCCAGCAGCTTACGGGGGGCTTCGATGGGTGAGCAGTACTTC
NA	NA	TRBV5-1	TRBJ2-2	CASSLARGTGELFF	TGCGCCAGCAGCTTGGCCCGAGGGACCGGGGAGCTGTTTTTT